One sample yielded the 26 T cell receptor beta chains listed below, sequenced in a study of OX40 agonist ivuxolimab in advanced cancers. Produced via immunoSEQ multiplex PCR; TCRdb's table is partial and in-frame only. This table has roughly 84,000 clones, about 85% appearing once. Source: CD4+ or CD8+ T cells sorted from blood, taken in a trial of the OX40 agonist ivuxolimab. These receptors were obtained from an adult with an advanced solid tumor such as melanoma, head and neck, liver or kidney cancer.

V gene TRBV2 combines with J gene TRBJ2-5, with 11 bases matching TRBD2. CDR1 SNHLY and CDR2 FYNNEI come from the germline V gene. V was clipped by 6 bases and J by 2 bases; unmatched bases: 14. The CDR3 has 18 residues. The CDR3 DNA is TGTGCCAGCAGGCGGCCCCTTACTAGCGGGAGAGGACAAGAGACCCAGTACTTC. The encoded protein is CASRRPLTSGRGQETQYF.

V gene TRBV11-3 combines with J gene TRBJ1-6, with D perhaps TRBD1 (6 bases). V was cut by 5 bases and J by 6 bases, with 11 bases left in between. The CDR3 runs to 14 residues. Germline CDR1 and CDR2: SGHNT and YENEEA. The CDR3 DNA follows: TGTGCCAGCAGCATAACAGGGTTTAATTCACCCCTCCACTTT. Translating gives CASSITGFNSPLHF.

This chain connects TRBV30 to TRBJ1-5; TRBD1 matches at 10 bases. Germline V gives CDR1 GTSNPN, CDR2 SVGIG (reference sequence). The CDR3 spans 15 residues. Trimming removed 0 bases from V and 7 bases from J; junction bases left unmatched: 6. This CDR3 is CAWSVPGQGNQPQHF. CDR3 bases: TGTGCCTGGAGTGTACCGGGACAGGGGAACCAGCCCCAGCATTTT.

V is TRBV18 and J is TRBJ1-5; D is unresolved. This CDR3 is built from 13 residues. The V end lost 2 bases, the J end lost 3 bases, and 5 bases lay between the germline ends. Germline V gene lookup returns CDR1 KGHSH and CDR2 LQKENI. The DNA for the CDR3 is TGTGCCAGCTCACCAGGCCCCAATCAGCCCCAGCATTTT. This translates into CASSPGPNQPQHF.

The chain joins TRBV7-2 to TRBJ1-1; D ambiguous. The length of the CDR3 is 14 residues. In germline, CDR1 is SGHTA, CDR2 FQGNSA. Between the trimmed V and J ends, which lost 4 bases and 2 bases, there was a span of 11 bases. CDR3 coding DNA: TGTGCCAGCAGCTCCACCTCTCATAACACTGAAGCTTTCTTT. Amino acid sequence: CASSSTSHNTEAFF. The entire variable domain, with the rest obtained from reference TRBV7-2 and TRBJ1-1, is as follows: GAGVSQSPSNKVTEKGKDVELRCDPISGHTALYWYRQSLGQGLEFLIYFQGNSAPDKSGLPSDRFSAERTGGSVSTLTIQRTQQEDSAVYLCASSSTSHNTEAFFGQGTRLTVV.

The rearrangement uses TRBV10-3 and TRBJ2-7, with 8 bases aligning to TRBD2. This CDR3 has 12 residues. Trimming removed 7 bases from V and 6 bases from J; junction bases left unmatched: 5. Looked up from germline, CDR1 is ENHRY and CDR2 is SYGVKD. Written as DNA, the CDR3 is TGTGCCATCACCCCCGGGGGGGTCGAGCAGTACTTC. Its protein product is CAITPGGVEQYF.

In its sample, this clone was seen once. The chain recombines TRBV5-6 with TRBJ1-1; no clear D gene. The CDR3 is 13 residues long. The germline gives CDR1 SGHDT, CDR2 YYEEEE. The V gene lost 8 bases and the J gene lost 3 bases, with 14 bases spanning the gap. As DNA, the CDR3 is TGTGCCAGTTCTGCGGTTCGCCACACTGAAGCTTTCTTT. It specifies CASSAVRHTEAFF.

The chain carries TRBV9 and TRBJ2-6, with TRBD2 as a possible D gene (5 bases). The CDR3 extends over 16 amino acids. The germline V and J ends were trimmed by 3 bases and 4 bases, with 14 bases remaining between them. Looked up from germline, CDR1 is SGDLS and CDR2 is YYNGEE. CDR3 residues: CASSASRGIGANVLTF. For the CDR3, the DNA is TGTGCCAGCAGCGCCTCCCGGGGAATAGGGGCCAACGTCCTGACTTTC.

The V gene is TRBV7-8, the J gene TRBJ1-3; D is undetermined. V lost 1 base and J lost 0, with 7 bases in between. The CDR3 totals 15 residues. CDR1 and CDR2 from the germline V gene are SGHVS and FQNEAQ. In nucleotides, the CDR3 is TGTGCCAGCAGCTTAGTGGCCGGCTCTGGAAACACCATATATTTT. Translating gives CASSLVAGSGNTIYF.

This rearrangement joins TRBV7-9 to TRBJ2-1; 7 bases line up with TRBD2. After removal of 1 base from V and 6 bases from J, the junction contained 6 bases not matched to a gene. Germline CDR1 reads SEHNR; CDR2 reads FQNEAQ (reference sequence). CDR3 length equals 15 residues. The chain's CDR3 is CASSLGLAAVNEQFF. The CDR3 DNA follows: TGTGCCAGCAGCTTAGGTCTAGCGGCGGTCAATGAGCAGTTCTTC.

V and J are TRBV7-6 and TRBJ2-1, with a possible D match to TRBD2 (7 bases). This CDR3 contains 16 residues. Germline lookup yields CDR1 SGHVS and CDR2 FNYEAQ. V lost 5 bases and J lost 3, with 17 bases in between. The CDR3 DNA reads TGTGCCAGCAGCGGGGGCGGGGGAGCCTTCTACAATGAGCAGTTCTTC. It yields the protein CASSGGGGAFYNEQFF. The full variable domain, in which reference TRBV7-6 and TRBJ2-1 provide the parts outside the CDR3, is GAGVSQSPRYKVTKRGQDVALRCDPISGHVSLYWYRQALGQGPEFLTYFNYEAQQDKSGLPNDRFSAERPEGSISTLTIQRTEQRDSAMYRCASSGGGGAFYNEQFFGPGTRLTVL.

A note on this clone: The likely explanation is a read error, given a far larger clone one base away. The genes are TRBV5-1 and TRBJ1-5; D is ambiguous. Germline values: CDR1 SGHRS, CDR2 YFSETQ. The CDR3 totals 18 residues. Trimming removed 0 bases from V and 2 bases from J, with 18 bases in between. CDR3: CASSLGSLLGVRNQPQHF. The CDR3, as DNA: TGCGCCAGCAGCTTGGGATCTCTTCTGGGTGTTCGCAATCAGCCCCAGCATTTT.

This clone was detected only a few times. In DNA form, the CDR3 reads TGTGCCAGTAGTATTGAAGTTTTTGGCTACACCTTC. Protein: CASSIEVFGYTF. The V call is TRBV19, the J call TRBJ1-2; the D is unclear. The V gene's germline CDR1 is LNHDA and CDR2 SQIVND (reference sequence). V dropped 3 bases and J dropped 7 bases, with 9 bases sitting between them. This CDR3 has 12 residues.

The chain employs TRBV4-3 and TRBJ1-2, with TRBD1 identical over 8 bases. Germline-derived CDR1 and CDR2 are LGHNA and YSLEER. This CDR3 has 15 residues. V shed 0 bases, J shed 8 bases, and the junction held 8 bases outside the gene matches. CDR3 in DNA: TGCGCCAGCAGCCAAGATGAGGACAGGGTTGGCGGCTACACCTTC. Its translation is CASSQDEDRVGGYTF.

The V and J genes are TRBV7-9 and TRBJ1-1, with D perhaps matching TRBD1 (6 bases). CDR3 length: 15 amino acids. With 2 bases removed from V and 4 bases from J, the gap between germline ends came to 14 bases. Germline V CDR1 and CDR2: SEHNR, FQNEAQ (reference sequence). CDR3 protein: CASSLFGGGGTEAFF. CDR3 bases: TGTGCCAGCAGCTTATTCGGGGGCGGTGGCACTGAAGCTTTCTTT.

J is TRBJ2-2 and V is TRBV4-3; TRBD2 aligns across 10 bases. Germline trimming cut 1 base from V and 3 bases from J; bases unmatched to any gene: 5. Germline V gives CDR1 LGHNA, CDR2 YSLEER. The CDR3 is 17 residues long. The CDR3 region has the DNA TGCGCCAGCAGCCAAGCAGGGCTAGCGGGAGACACCGGGGAGCTGTTTTTT. Protein sequence: CASSQAGLAGDTGELFF.

For this clone: Other DNA sequences from this sample encode an identical CDR3 as well. The V gene is TRBV7-9, the J gene TRBJ2-5; D gene ambiguous. Trimming left V 1 base short and J 5 bases short, with 5 bases between. CDR1 and CDR2 (germline): SEHNR, FQNEAQ (reference sequence). The CDR3 totals 12 residues. The CDR3 DNA is TGTGCCAGCAGCTTAGTGGGGGAGACCCAGTACTTC. Translating gives CASSLVGETQYF. The full variable domain, in which reference TRBV7-9 and TRBJ2-5 provide the parts outside the CDR3, is DTGVSQNPRHKITKRGQNVTFRCDPISEHNRLYWYRQTLGQGPEFLTYFQNEAQLEKSRLLSDRFSAERPKGSFSTLEIQRTEQGDSAMYLCASSLVGETQYFGPGTRLLVL.

This clone showed up just once. V gene TRBV7-9 combines with J gene TRBJ2-7, with a weak D call TRBD2 (7 bases). Trimming left V 5 bases short and J 1 base short, with 21 bases between. The CDR3 loop spans 17 amino acids. The germline gives CDR1 SEHNR, CDR2 FQNEAQ (reference sequence). This CDR3 is CASSPGGKGGGSYEQYF. The CDR3 region has the DNA TGTGCCAGCAGCCCCGGGGGAAAGGGGGGAGGGTCCTACGAGCAGTACTTC.

The V gene is TRBV9, the J gene TRBJ2-7, with 7 bases matching TRBD2. This CDR3 has 15 amino acids. V shed 3 bases, J shed 0 bases, and the junction held 6 bases outside the gene matches. CDR1 SGDLS and CDR2 YYNGEE come from the germline V gene. As DNA, the CDR3 is TGTGCCAGCAGCGCCGAGCGGGGACCCTCCTACGAGCAGTACTTC. Amino acids: CASSAERGPSYEQYF.

The CDR3 protein is CASSLARGNEQFF. Written as DNA, the CDR3 is TGTGCCAGCAGCTTGGCTAGGGGCAATGAGCAGTTCTTC. The chain links TRBV5-4 to TRBJ2-1; maybe TRBD1 (5 bases). CDR1 is SGHNT, CDR2 YYREEE, per germline (reference sequence). The V gene lost 0 bases and the J gene lost 6 bases, with 7 bases spanning the gap. The CDR3 length is 13 residues.

This chain links TRBV10-3 with TRBJ2-3; 12 nucleotides match TRBD2. This CDR3 is 16 amino acids long. V was clipped by 10 bases and J by 6 bases; unmatched bases: 14. Germline CDR1 ENHRY, CDR2 SYGVKD. The CDR3 reads CATAPTSGREADTQYF. The DNA for the CDR3 is TGTGCCACCGCACCGACTAGCGGGAGAGAGGCGGATACGCAGTATTTT.

The rearrangement links TRBV6-6 to TRBJ2-2; D is perhaps TRBD1 (7 bases). Trimming took 10 bases from V and 0 from J, leaving 12 bases between them. Germline lookup yields CDR1 MNHNY and CDR2 SVGAGI (reference sequence). This CDR3 region has 14 residues. The CDR3 region is CATDRDSNTGELFF. The CDR3 nucleotides read TGTGCCACCGACAGGGACTCGAACACCGGGGAGCTGTTTTTT.

This clone showed up just a few times. The rearrangement uses TRBV6-4 and TRBJ2-1; 8 bases fit TRBD2. The CDR3 sequence is 16 residues long. CDR1 MRHNA and CDR2 SNTAGT come from the germline V gene. J gave up 4 bases and V 0 bases, and 5 bases lay outside the gene matches. The CDR3 sequence: CASSDSTGGDYNEQFF. The CDR3 DNA reads as TGTGCCAGCAGTGACTCGACCGGGGGGGATTACAATGAGCAGTTCTTC.

The chain recombines TRBV4-2 with TRBJ2-4, with D possibly TRBD1 on 7 matching bases. The ends were cut back, 3 bases at V and 8 bases at J, with 20 bases in the middle. This CDR3 is 16 amino acids long. Germline assignment: CDR1 LGHNA and CDR2 YNFKEQ. CDR3 coding DNA: TGTGCCAGCAGCCATACAGGGTTGGACAGGAGGGACATTCAGTACTTC. Residues: CASSHTGLDRRDIQYF.

This clone has a single count. The chain couples TRBV4-1 to TRBJ1-2; D perhaps matches TRBD1 (5 bases). There are 16 residues in the CDR3. The germline V gene encodes CDR1 MGHRA and CDR2 YSYEKL. V lost 3 bases and J lost 1, with 15 bases in between. As DNA, the CDR3 is TGCGCCAGCAGCCAGGGGCGGATAGGCGTTAACTATGGCTACACCTTC. Its protein product is CASSQGRIGVNYGYTF.

The rearrangement joins TRBV6-5 to TRBJ2-7, with D unresolved. Germline CDR1 MNHEY, CDR2 SVGAGI. CDR3 length equals 14 residues. Trimming took 6 bases from V and 4 from J, leaving 16 bases between them. CDR3 amino acids: CASSSMGLVYEQYF. The CDR3 region has the DNA TGTGCCAGCAGCTCCATGGGTCTTGTTTACGAGCAGTACTTC.